This passage covers 7 T cell receptor beta chains from one sample sequenced in a study of shared clonotypes between healthy human individuals. Terminally differentiated effector memory CD45RA+ cells were excluded by CCR7 positive selection of CD45RO-negative cells. Produced via immunoSEQ multiplex PCR; TCRdb's table is partial and in-frame only. The top ten hold around 0.21% of the sample, which has roughly 810,000 clones, 90% to 97% seen once. Sequenced input: naive CD8+ T cells sorted from blood. The source of these receptors is a man aged 25 to 40 in good health.

About this clone itself: Additional DNA sequences in this sample encode the identical CDR3. This sequence joins TRBV11-2 and TRBJ2-7; unclear D gene. CDR1 SGHAT and CDR2 FQNNGV come from the germline V gene. Trimming pared 1 base from V and 3 bases from J, leaving 7 bases between. The CDR3 length is 13 residues. The DNA of the CDR3 is TGTGCCAGCAGCTTAGGATTAATCTACGAGCAGTACTTC. Protein product: CASSLGLIYEQYF.

J is TRBJ1-5 and V is TRBV27; tentatively, D is TRBD1 (6 bases). From germline, CDR1 is MNHEY and CDR2 SMNVEV (reference sequence). The CDR3 is 13 residues long. Trimming pared 3 bases from V and 14 bases from J, leaving 17 bases between. In nucleotides, the CDR3 is TGTGCCAGCAGTTTCATCGACGGGGGCCAGGAGCATTTT. Its translation is CASSFIDGGQEHF.

The rearrangement uses TRBV7-6 and TRBJ2-1; D is undetermined. Germline-derived CDR1 and CDR2 are SGHVS and FNYEAQ. The ends were cut back, 3 bases at V and 5 bases at J, with 14 bases in the middle. The CDR3 is 15 residues long. The CDR3 nucleotides are TGTGCCAGCAGCTTTGGGCTCAGTCCCAACAATGAGCAGTTCTTC. This encodes CASSFGLSPNNEQFF. Looking up the rest from reference TRBV7-6 and TRBJ2-1 gives the full variable domain: GAGVSQSPRYKVTKRGQDVALRCDPISGHVSLYWYRQALGQGPEFLTYFNYEAQQDKSGLPNDRFSAERPEGSISTLTIQRTEQRDSAMYRCASSFGLSPNNEQFFGPGTRLTVL.

This chain uses TRBV7-3 with TRBJ2-7, with D unclear. This CDR3 has 11 amino acids. V shed 5 bases and J shed 3 bases, with 5 bases lying between them. CDR1 and CDR2 (germline): SGHTA, FQGTGA. Here the CDR3 DNA reads TGTGCCAGCAGCCGAATCTACGAGCAGTACTTC. It is translated as CASSRIYEQYF.

The rearrangement links TRBV5-1 to TRBJ2-1, with 10 positions matching TRBD1. J gave up 5 bases and V 1 base, and 6 bases lay outside the gene matches. CDR1 SGHRS and CDR2 YFSETQ come from the germline V gene. The CDR3 totals 16 residues. CDR3 protein: CASSLWGTGAHNEQFF. CDR3 DNA: TGCGCCAGCAGCTTGTGGGGGACAGGGGCGCACAATGAGCAGTTCTTC.

The gene calls are TRBV6-5 and TRBJ1-2; TRBD1 might be the D (5 bases). The CDR3 is 15 residues long. Trimming cost V 5 bases and J 8 bases, with 21 bases left between them. From germline, CDR1 is MNHEY and CDR2 SVGAGI. CDR3 nucleotide sequence: TGTGCCAGCAGTGCCGGACAAGTAACGGGAAAAGGCTACACCTTC. This translates into CASSAGQVTGKGYTF.

This rearrangement joins TRBV5-4 to TRBJ2-1, with 7 bases identical to TRBD1. Germline values: CDR1 SGHNT, CDR2 YYREEE (reference sequence). V was pared by 4 bases and J by 7 bases, with 8 bases of the junction left unmatched. The CDR3 has 14 residues. The CDR3 sequence: CASSDGTVVNEQFF. CDR3 nucleotide sequence: TGTGCCAGCAGCGACGGGACAGTCGTAAATGAGCAGTTCTTC.